This TCR beta chain is from a study of tissue T cells after allogeneic stem cell transplantation (dated by TCRdb to the early 2020s). Background on the whole study: The study profiled TCR beta repertoires across many tissues from research autopsies of patients with and without GVHD, plus mouse models of GVHD. The human arm was conducted as a prospective observational study, and neither blinding nor randomization was performed. General findings and caveats noted by the study authors: Not many T cell clones showed up in more than one patient, yet clustering based on motifs uncovered repertoire signatures that were shared across patients in a tissue-specific way. A small and clinically heterogeneous patient cohort was studied, and sampling depth was acknowledged as a limitation. Within patients, how anatomically similar tissues were was a major factor shaping TCR repertoire composition, regardless of disease or transplant status. In both patients and mice, only a limited portion of the TCR repertoire detected in tissues was captured by blood and spleen T cells. The study did not determine which tissue TCRs were alloreactive or antigen-specific, and some clones might have been persisting host cells.

In the case of this clone: Its antigen remains unidentified. This is a murine receptor, so its gene nomenclature and germline sequences are mouse based. The CDR3 goes on 1 residue after the read ends, and that part is filled in from the germline J gene. Other nucleotide sequences from this sample produce the same CDR3.

CDR1 and CDR2 were assigned from the germline V gene (reference sequence) as NNHNN and SYGAGS. Including cysteine and phenylalanine, the CDR3 has 14 amino acids. The 39 bases shown cover part of the CDR3, and their frame starts at base 1. Trimming at the junction amounts to 3 bases on V and 0 bases on J, and the germline ends lie 7 bases apart. Libraries were built with the immunoSEQ multiplex PCR assay. TCRbeta CDR3 sequencing was done by Adaptive Biotechnologies at survey depth, reporting CDR3 sequences, V/J genes, productive frequency and template counts. TCR beta CDR3 regions were amplified from genomic DNA instead of RNA. In the original analysis: Jensen-Shannon divergence was used to quantify pairwise repertoire overlap between tissues, with a value of 1 indicating complete divergence and a value of 0 indicating identical repertoires. Tissues were clustered by single-linkage agglomerative hierarchical clustering of pairwise JSD values and displayed as dendrograms. All patient samples were analyzed with GLIPH2 using simulation_depth 1000, kmer_min_depth 3 and cdr3_length_cutoff 8, and only groups containing more than two unique CDR3s were kept. In a standardized tissue-overlap score, Jaccard GLIPH-group overlap across patients was extrapolated to a standard repertoire size of 1000 clones. Linear mixed-effect models, with tissue included as a fixed effect and individual included as a random effect, were used to assess associations of diversity with clinical or experimental variables. TCRdb's version of the immuneACCESS table is confined to in-frame rearrangements and falls short of the full clone set. An unresolved V gene accounts for under half of the shortfall where checked; the remainder is of unknown origin. That table supplies the V and J calls and clone size; D and trimming were determined from the DNA. In this sample the table shows roughly 50,000 clones, about three quarters of which occur a single time. The biggest ten clones account for 0.55% of the sample.

The chain joins TRBV13-2 to TRBJ1-3; TRBD1 is perhaps the D gene, given 5 matching bases. Sequenced input: sorted cells pooled from one or two spleens. The TCR was taken from a pool of C57BL/6 mice in good health. The covered CDR3 bases are TGTGCCAGCGGTGGGACAAATTCTGGAAATACGCTCTAT. Translated, it gives CASGGTNSGNTLY. The entire CDR3 protein reads CASGGTNSGNTLYF.